The rows below give T cell receptor beta chains drawn from one sample of a study of siplizumab effects on memory and regulatory T cells. The method was immunoSEQ multiplex PCR; TCRdb's version includes in-frame clones alone and lacks a portion of them. The sample holds just under 85,000 clones; approximately 90% are singletons and the top ten take approximately 1.5%. Specimen: Tregs sorted from blood. These TCRs come from a human donor in good health. Each CDR3 is given with its conserved first and last residue. Fields, in order: V gene, clone size, J gene, D gene, CDR3 DNA, CDR3 protein. A D gene is named only where the DNA matches it firmly. Clone size is stated in some rows and not others, as once, few, many or a class when expanded.

>TRBV11-2|-|TRBJ1-2|-
TGTGCCAGCAGCTTAGTGAATATCCCGGGCAACTATGGCTACACCTTC
CASSLVNIPGNYGYTF
>TRBV6-4|-|TRBJ2-3|TRBD2
TGTGCCAGCAGGAGTGGAAGCGGGGGTAACACAGATACGCAGTATTTT
CASRSGSGGNTDTQYF
>TRBV5-5|once|TRBJ2-5|TRBD1
TGTGCCAGCAGCTTTCCAGGGGGCCGGGAGACCCAGTACTTC
CASSFPGGRETQYF
>TRBV6-1|-|TRBJ2-6|-
TGTGCCAGCATCAGACAGCCCTCTGGGGCCAACGTCCTGACTTTC
CASIRQPSGANVLTF
>TRBV7-3|-|TRBJ1-5|-
TGTGCCAGCAGGGAAAGGAGGGGCACTTTAAATCAGCCCCAGCATTTT
CASRERRGTLNQPQHF
>TRBV6-1|few|TRBJ1-1|-
TGTGCCAGCAGTGTAGAGGTAAACACTGAAGCTTTCTTT
CASSVEVNTEAFF
>TRBV4-1|-|TRBJ1-2|-
TGCGCCAGCAGCCAAGATTGGGGTGGCTACACCTTC
CASSQDWGGYTF
>TRBV7-3|few|TRBJ2-1|TRBD1
TGTGCCAGCAGCACCTCCACAGGGGCCGGAAAGTTCTTC
CASSTSTGAGKFF
>TRBV9|-|TRBJ2-3|-
TGTGCCAGCAGCGTAGTAAGCAGCACAGATACGCAGTATTTT
CASSVVSSTDTQYF
>TRBV2|-|TRBJ1-5|-
TGTGCCAGCAGTGCCCAAGGCGGGCCCCAGCATTTT
CASSAQGGPQHF
>TRBV7-6|once|TRBJ2-6|-
TGTGCCAGCAGCCCAATGGCAAAGGGCAACGTCCTGACTTTC
CASSPMAKGNVLTF
>TRBV19|few|TRBJ2-7|TRBD1
TGTGCCAGTAGACTCGGGACAGCCTACGAGCAGTACTTC
CASRLGTAYEQYF
>TRBV6-6|-|TRBJ1-5|-
TGTGCCAGCAGTTACTCGGGGGCGGTTGGCAATCAGCCCCAGCATTTT
CASSYSGAVGNQPQHF
>TRBV5-1|-|TRBJ2-3|TRBD2
TGCGCCAGTTCCCGTGGGGCTAGCGGGGGGCGGATAGATACGCAGTATTTT
CASSRGASGGRIDTQYF
>TRBV4-1|-|TRBJ2-7|-
TGCGCCAGCAGCCACCAGGGGTTCCCAGTTTTAAACGAGCAGTACTTC
CASSHQGFPVLNEQYF
>TRBV4-3|once|TRBJ2-6|-
TGCGCCAGCAGCCAAGAATGGAGTGGCGGTGTGGCTGGGGCCAACGTCCTGACTTTC
CASSQEWSGGVAGANVLTF
>TRBV5-1|few|TRBJ2-7|-
TGCGCCAGCAGCTTGGGACCCGCCTACGAGCAGTACTTC
CASSLGPAYEQYF
>TRBV28|-|TRBJ2-5|-
TGTGCCAGCAGTTTCGGAGAGACCCAGTACTTC
CASSFGETQYF
>TRBV5-1|-|TRBJ2-5|-
TGCGCCAGCAGCTTCGTGGGGGGAGGAGAGACCCAGTACTTC
CASSFVGGGETQYF
>TRBV6-5|few|TRBJ2-7|TRBD1
TGTGCCAGCACCCTTCGGACAGGGTGGTACGAGCAGTACTTC
CASTLRTGWYEQYF
>TRBV6-5|-|TRBJ1-3|-
TGTGCCAGCAGTTACTCGACCGGGGAAAACACCATATATTTT
CASSYSTGENTIYF
>TRBV11-2|-|TRBJ1-1|-
TGTGCCAGCAGCTTCCGCAGGGTGAACACTGAAGCTTTCTTT
CASSFRRVNTEAFF
>TRBV2|-|TRBJ2-7|-
TGTGCCAGCAGTGTGGGGGTGATCTCCTACGAGCAGTACTTC
CASSVGVISYEQYF
>TRBV5-4|-|TRBJ2-3|TRBD2
TGTGCCAGCAGCTTGTATCGCGGTAGCGGGCACACAGATACGCAGTATTTT
CASSLYRGSGHTDTQYF
>TRBV2|-|TRBJ1-1|TRBD1
TGTGCCAGCACAGGGGGTTGGGTCGAAGCTTTCTTT
CASTGGWVEAFF
>TRBV27|-|TRBJ1-5|TRBD1
TGTGCCAGCAGTCTCACAGGGGGACAGCCCCAGCATTTT
CASSLTGGQPQHF
>TRBV7-7|-|TRBJ2-7|TRBD2
TGTGCCAGCAGCCCTAGGTCGGGACTAGCGCTTGAGCAGTACTTC
CASSPRSGLALEQYF
>TRBV10-1|-|TRBJ1-1|TRBD1
TGCGCCGGGGCAACAGGGGGCCCTGAAGCTTTCTTT
CAGATGGPEAFF
>TRBV11-1|once|TRBJ2-2|TRBD1
TGTGCCAGCAGCTTAGCGCTAGGGACAGGATGGACCGGGGAGCTGTTTTTT
CASSLALGTGWTGELFF
>TRBV6-6|-|TRBJ1-3|-
TGTGCCAGCAGTTACGACAGGACTGGAAACACCATATATTTT
CASSYDRTGNTIYF
>TRBV9|medium-sized|TRBJ1-1|-
TGTGCCAGCAGCGCCACAGACAGGAACACTGAAGCTTTCTTT
CASSATDRNTEAFF
>TRBV6-5|-|TRBJ2-7|-
TGTGCCAGCAGTGCGGCCTACGAGCAGTACTTC
CASSAAYEQYF
>TRBV5-6|-|TRBJ2-1|-
TGTGCCAGCAGCCCGATCAGGACAGTCCACTACAATGAGCAGTTCTTC
CASSPIRTVHYNEQFF
>TRBV4-1|-|TRBJ2-3|TRBD1
TGCGCCAGCAGCCCTCGGGACAGGGTCGTAATGGATACGCAGTATTTT
CASSPRDRVVMDTQYF
>TRBV7-9|-|TRBJ1-1|-
TGTGCCAGCAGCTTAGCGCTGTCCCAACGGGAAGCTTTCTTT
CASSLALSQREAFF
>TRBV18|-|TRBJ2-3|-
TGTGCCAGCTCAAAACCGGGGGACGGCACAGATACGCAGTATTTT
CASSKPGDGTDTQYF
>TRBV5-6|-|TRBJ2-2|-
TGTGCCAGCAGCTTTGCGGGACCAGACGGGGAGCTGTTTTTT
CASSFAGPDGELFF
>TRBV5-1|-|TRBJ2-2|-
TGCGCCAGCAGCTTGGTTTCTCTCCGGACTACCACCGGGGAGCTGTTTTTT
CASSLVSLRTTTGELFF
>TRBV6-1|-|TRBJ1-2|-
TGTGCCAGCAGTGACAGGAACTATGGCTACACCTTC
CASSDRNYGYTF
>TRBV18|-|TRBJ2-5|TRBD2
TGTGCCAGCTCACAGCGGGGGGCCCAAGAGACCCAGTACTTC
CASSQRGAQETQYF
>TRBV10-3|-|TRBJ1-6|-
TGTGCCATCAGTGAGTCTACGACAGTCTCACCCCTCCACTTT
CAISESTTVSPLHF
>TRBV11-1|-|TRBJ2-5|-
TGTGCCAGCAGCTGGACCCTGGTGGAGACCCAGTACTTC
CASSWTLVETQYF
>TRBV27|-|TRBJ1-3|TRBD1
TGTGCCAGCAGGCGCGGACAGGGACCTGGAAACACCATATATTTT
CASRRGQGPGNTIYF